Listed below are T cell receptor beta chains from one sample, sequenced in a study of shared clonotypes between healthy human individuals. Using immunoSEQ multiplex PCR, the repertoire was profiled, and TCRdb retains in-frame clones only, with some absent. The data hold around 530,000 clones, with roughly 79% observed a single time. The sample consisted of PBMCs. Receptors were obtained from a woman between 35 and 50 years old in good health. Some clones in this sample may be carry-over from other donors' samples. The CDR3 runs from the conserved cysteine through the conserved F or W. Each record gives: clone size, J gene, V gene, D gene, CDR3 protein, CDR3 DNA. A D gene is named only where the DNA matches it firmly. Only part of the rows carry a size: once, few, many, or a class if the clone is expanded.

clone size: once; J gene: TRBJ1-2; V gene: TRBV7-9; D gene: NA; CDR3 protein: CASSPRQIYGYTF; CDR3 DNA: TGTGCCAGCAGCCCGCGACAGATCTATGGCTACACCTTC
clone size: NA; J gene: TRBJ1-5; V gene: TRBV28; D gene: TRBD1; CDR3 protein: CASSFGRGQVQPQHF; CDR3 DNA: TGTGCCAGCAGTTTCGGCAGGGGGCAGGTTCAGCCCCAGCATTTT
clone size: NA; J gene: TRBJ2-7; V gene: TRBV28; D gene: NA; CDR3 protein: CASGGATNSYEQYF; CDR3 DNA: TGTGCCAGCGGGGGGGCAACGAACTCCTACGAGCAGTACTTC
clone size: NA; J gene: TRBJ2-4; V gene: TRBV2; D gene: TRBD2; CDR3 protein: CASIREADRIQYF; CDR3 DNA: TGTGCCAGCATCCGGGAGGCCGACCGCATTCAGTACTTC
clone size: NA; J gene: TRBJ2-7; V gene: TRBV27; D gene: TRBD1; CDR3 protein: CASSATGAYEQYF; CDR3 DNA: TGTGCCAGCAGCGCAACAGGGGCCTACGAGCAGTACTTC
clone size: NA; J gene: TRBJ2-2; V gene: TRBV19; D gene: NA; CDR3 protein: CASSIDRGPYNTGELFF; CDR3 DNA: TGTGCCAGTAGTATAGACAGGGGACCTTATAACACCGGGGAGCTGTTTTTT
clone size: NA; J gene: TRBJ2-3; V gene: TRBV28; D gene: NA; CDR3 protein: CASSTAGRDTQYF; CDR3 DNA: TGTGCCAGCAGTACCGCGGGGCGGGATACGCAGTATTTT
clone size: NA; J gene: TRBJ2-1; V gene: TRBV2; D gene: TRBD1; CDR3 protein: CASSRDRDEQFF; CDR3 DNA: TGTGCCAGCAGCCGTGACAGGGATGAGCAGTTCTTC
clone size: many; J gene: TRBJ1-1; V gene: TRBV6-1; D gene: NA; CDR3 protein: CASRQGVNTEAFF; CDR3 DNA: TGTGCCAGCAGACAGGGAGTGAACACTGAAGCTTTCTTT
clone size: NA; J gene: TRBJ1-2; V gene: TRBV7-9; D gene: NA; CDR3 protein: CASSQTGNYGYTF; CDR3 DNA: TGTGCCAGCAGCCAGACGGGGAACTATGGCTACACCTTC
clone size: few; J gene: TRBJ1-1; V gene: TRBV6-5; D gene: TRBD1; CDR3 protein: CASSFNPGGLEAFF; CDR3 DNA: TGTGCCAGCAGTTTTAACCCAGGGGGCCTTGAAGCTTTCTTT
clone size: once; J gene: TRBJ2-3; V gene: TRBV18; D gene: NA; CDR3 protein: CASSPASTDTQYF; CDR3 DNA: TGTGCCAGCTCACCAGCGAGCACAGATACGCAGTATTTT
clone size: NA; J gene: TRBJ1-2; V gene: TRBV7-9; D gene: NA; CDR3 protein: CASSPGQPRVDGYTF; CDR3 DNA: TGTGCCAGCAGCCCAGGACAGCCTAGGGTGGATGGCTACACCTTC
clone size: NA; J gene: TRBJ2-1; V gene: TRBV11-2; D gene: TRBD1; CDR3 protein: CASSSSLALGGAYNEQFF; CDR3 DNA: TGTGCCAGCAGCTCCTCCCTAGCTTTAGGGGGCGCCTACAATGAGCAGTTCTTC
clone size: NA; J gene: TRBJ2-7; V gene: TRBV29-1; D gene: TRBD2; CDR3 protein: CSVEDGSSGYEQYF; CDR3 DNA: TGCAGCGTTGAAGATGGTTCTAGCGGCTACGAGCAGTACTTC
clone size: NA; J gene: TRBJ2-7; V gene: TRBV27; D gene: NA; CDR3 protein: CASSLGTPPGYEQYF; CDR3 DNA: TGTGCCAGCAGTTTAGGGACGCCCCCCGGCTACGAGCAGTACTTC
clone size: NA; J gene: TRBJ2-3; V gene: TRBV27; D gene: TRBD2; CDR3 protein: CASSLLAGVTDTQYF; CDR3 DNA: TGTGCCAGCAGTTTACTAGCGGGAGTGACAGATACGCAGTATTTT
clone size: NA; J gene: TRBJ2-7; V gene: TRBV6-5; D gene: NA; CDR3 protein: CASRPTSRRPGEQYF; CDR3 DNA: TGTGCCAGCAGACCTACTTCGCGCAGGCCGGGCGAGCAGTACTTC
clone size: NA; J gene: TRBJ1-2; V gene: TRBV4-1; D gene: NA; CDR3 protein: CASSQDEVGFSGYTF; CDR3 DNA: TGCGCCAGCAGCCAAGATGAAGTAGGGTTTAGTGGCTACACCTTC
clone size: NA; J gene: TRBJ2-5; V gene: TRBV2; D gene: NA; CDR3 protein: CASSDEQGRETQYF; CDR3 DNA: TGTGCCAGCAGTGATGAACAGGGCCGCGAGACCCAGTACTTC
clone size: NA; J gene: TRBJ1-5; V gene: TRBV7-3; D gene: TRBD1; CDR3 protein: CASSLNRDRGGNQPQHF; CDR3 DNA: TGTGCCAGCAGCTTAAACAGGGACAGGGGTGGCAATCAGCCCCAGCATTTT
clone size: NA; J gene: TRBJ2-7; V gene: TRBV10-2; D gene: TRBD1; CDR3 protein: CASRDRAYEQYF; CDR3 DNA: TGCGCCAGTAGGGACAGGGCCTACGAGCAGTACTTC
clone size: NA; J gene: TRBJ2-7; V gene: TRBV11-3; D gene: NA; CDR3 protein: CASSLDSDYEQYF; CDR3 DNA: TGTGCCAGCAGCTTAGATTCGGACTACGAGCAGTACTTC
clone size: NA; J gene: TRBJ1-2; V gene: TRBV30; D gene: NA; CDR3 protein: CAWSVRPSFYDYTF; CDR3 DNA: TGTGCCTGGAGTGTCAGGCCTTCCTTCTATGACTACACCTTC
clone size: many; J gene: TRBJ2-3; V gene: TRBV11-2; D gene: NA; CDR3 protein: CASSLRGVVLTDTQYF; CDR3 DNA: TGTGCCAGCAGTCTCAGGGGGGTGGTTTTAACAGATACGCAGTATTTT
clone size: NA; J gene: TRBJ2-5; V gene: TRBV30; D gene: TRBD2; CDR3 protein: CAWSLRGLAGAETQYF; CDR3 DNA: TGTGCCTGGAGTTTACGGGGACTAGCGGGAGCAGAGACCCAGTACTTC
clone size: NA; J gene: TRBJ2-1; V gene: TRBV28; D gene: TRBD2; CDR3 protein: CASSFRDYHNEQFF; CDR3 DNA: TGTGCCAGCAGCTTTAGGGACTACCACAATGAGCAGTTCTTC
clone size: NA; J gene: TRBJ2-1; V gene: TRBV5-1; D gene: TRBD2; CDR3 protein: CASSLFGGRAVDEQFF; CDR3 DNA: TGCGCCAGCAGCTTGTTCGGCGGGAGGGCCGTCGATGAGCAGTTCTTC
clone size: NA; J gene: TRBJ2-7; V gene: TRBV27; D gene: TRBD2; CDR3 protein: CASSPSTSGSYEQYF; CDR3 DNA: TGTGCCAGCAGCCCTTCGACTAGCGGCTCCTACGAGCAGTACTTC
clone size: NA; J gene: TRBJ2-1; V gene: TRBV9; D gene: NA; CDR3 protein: CASSVGGASANEQFF; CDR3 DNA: TGTGCCAGCAGCGTAGGAGGGGCTAGCGCTAATGAGCAGTTCTTC
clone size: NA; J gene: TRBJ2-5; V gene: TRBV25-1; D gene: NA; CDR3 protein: CASSEFGEETQYF; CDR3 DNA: TGTGCCAGCAGTGAATTTGGGGAAGAGACCCAGTACTTC
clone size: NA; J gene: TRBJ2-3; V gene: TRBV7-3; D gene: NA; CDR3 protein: CASSRDSGDTQYF; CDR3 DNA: TGTGCCAGCAGCCGGGACTCTGGAGATACGCAGTATTTT
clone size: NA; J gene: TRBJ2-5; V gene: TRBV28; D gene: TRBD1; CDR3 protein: CASSGQGGETQYF; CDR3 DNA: TGTGCCAGCAGCGGACAGGGGGGAGAGACCCAGTACTTC
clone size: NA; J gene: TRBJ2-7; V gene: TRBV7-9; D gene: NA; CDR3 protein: CASSSRGDEQYF; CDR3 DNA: TGTGCCAGCAGCTCACGGGGCGACGAGCAGTACTTC
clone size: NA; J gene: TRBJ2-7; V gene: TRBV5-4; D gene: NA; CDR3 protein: CASSLDQGMGEQYF; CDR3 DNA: TGTGCCAGCAGCTTGGATCAGGGGATGGGCGAGCAGTACTTC
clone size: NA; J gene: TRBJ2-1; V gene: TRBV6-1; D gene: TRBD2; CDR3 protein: CASSESGREGEQFF; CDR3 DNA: TGTGCCAGCAGTGAATCCGGGAGGGAGGGTGAGCAGTTCTTC
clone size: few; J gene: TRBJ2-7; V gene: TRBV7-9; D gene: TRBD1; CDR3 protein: CASSRTGGSYEQYF; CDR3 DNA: TGTGCCAGCAGTAGGACAGGGGGATCCTACGAGCAGTACTTC
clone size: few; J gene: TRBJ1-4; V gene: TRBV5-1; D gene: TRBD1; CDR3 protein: CASSLQGGADEKLFF; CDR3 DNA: TGCGCCAGCAGCTTACAAGGGGGCGCGGATGAAAAACTGTTTTTT
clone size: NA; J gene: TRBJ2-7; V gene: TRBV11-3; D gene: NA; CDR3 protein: CASSLNLYSEQYF; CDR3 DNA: TGTGCCAGCAGCTTAAACCTATACTCCGAGCAGTACTTC
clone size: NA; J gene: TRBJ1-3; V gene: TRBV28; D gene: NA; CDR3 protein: CASSFRGSHSGNTIYF; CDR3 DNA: TGTGCCAGCAGTTTTAGGGGGTCCCACTCTGGAAACACCATATATTTT
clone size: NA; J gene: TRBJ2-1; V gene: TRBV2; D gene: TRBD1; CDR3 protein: CASSASGTGAYNEQFF; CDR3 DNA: TGTGCCAGCAGTGCTTCGGGCACAGGGGCCTACAATGAGCAGTTCTTC
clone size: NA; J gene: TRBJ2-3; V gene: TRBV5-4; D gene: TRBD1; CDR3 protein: CASSLGGQGSSTGQYF; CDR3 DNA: TGTGCCAGCAGCTTGGGGGGACAGGGATCATCTACGGGGCAGTATTTT
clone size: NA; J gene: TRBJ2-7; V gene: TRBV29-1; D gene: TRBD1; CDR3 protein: CSVELTGAVTYEQYF; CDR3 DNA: TGCAGCGTCGAACTTACAGGGGCTGTTACCTACGAGCAGTACTTC
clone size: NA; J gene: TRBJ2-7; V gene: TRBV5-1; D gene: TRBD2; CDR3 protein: CASSEAGTSGYEQYF; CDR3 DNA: TGCGCCAGCAGTGAGGCCGGGACTAGCGGGTACGAGCAGTACTTC
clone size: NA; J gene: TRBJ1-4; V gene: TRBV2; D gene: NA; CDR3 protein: CASSEARGENEKLFF; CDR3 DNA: TGTGCCAGCAGTGAAGCGCGGGGTGAGAATGAAAAACTGTTTTTT
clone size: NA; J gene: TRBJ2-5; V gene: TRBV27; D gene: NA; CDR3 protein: CASSLLRGEQYF; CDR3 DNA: TGTGCCAGCAGTTTGCTCAGAGGGGAGCAGTACTTC
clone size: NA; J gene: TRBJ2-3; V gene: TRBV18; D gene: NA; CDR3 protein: CASSPGTHTDTQYF; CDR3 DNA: TGTGCCAGCTCACCCGGGACTCACACAGATACGCAGTATTTT
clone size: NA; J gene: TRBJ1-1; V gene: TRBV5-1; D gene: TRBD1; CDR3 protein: CASSGRQGAGSEAFF; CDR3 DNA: TGCGCCAGCAGCGGAAGACAGGGGGCGGGTTCTGAAGCTTTCTTT
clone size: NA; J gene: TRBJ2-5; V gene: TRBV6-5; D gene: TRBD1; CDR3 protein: CASSTTGEFGETQYF; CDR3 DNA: TGTGCCAGCAGCACGACAGGGGAATTCGGGGAGACCCAGTACTTC